This entry lists 3 T cell receptor beta chains sequenced from one sample in a study of shared clonotypes between healthy human individuals. Clones were read by immunoSEQ multiplex PCR, and TCRdb kept only the in-frame ones, dropping some. The sample includes around 1,100,000 clones, 70% to 80% seen only once; the top ten take 0.89%. The sequenced sample consisted of memory CD4+ T cells from PBMCs. Stated subset: CD45RA-negative fraction. Receptors originate from a man aged 18 to 29 in good health. Some clones in this sample may be carry-over from other donors' samples.

The CDR3 reads CASSLGLADVPDTQYF. CDR3 coding DNA: TGCGCCAGCAGCTTGGGACTAGCGGATGTCCCAGATACGCAGTATTTT. The chain carries TRBV5-1 and TRBJ2-3, with TRBD2 matching 9 bases. This CDR3 is built from 16 residues. J gave up 4 bases and V 0 bases, and 6 bases lay outside the gene matches. Germline V gives CDR1 SGHRS, CDR2 YFSETQ.

In this sample, this clone turned up a few times. Within the sample, other DNA sequences also encode this same CDR3. V usage is TRBV28 and J usage is TRBJ2-2; D is unresolved. CDR3 length: 12 amino acids. Trimming took off 6 bases at V and 2 bases at J, with 4 bases between the two ends. The germline CDR1 and CDR2 sequences are MDHEN and SYDVKM. In DNA, the CDR3 is TGTGCCAGCAGCGTTAACACCGGGGAGCTGTTTTTT. Encoded protein: CASSVNTGELFF.

This chain connects TRBV28 to TRBJ2-7; 13 nucleotides agree with TRBD2. The V and J ends lost 7 bases and 6 bases, in that order; junction bases with no gene match: 9. This CDR3 region has 15 residues. Germline V CDR1 and CDR2: MDHEN, SYDVKM. The CDR3 DNA follows: TGTGCCAGCATTCCGGCCGGGACTAGCGGGATCGAGCAGTACTTC. Protein product: CASIPAGTSGIEQYF.